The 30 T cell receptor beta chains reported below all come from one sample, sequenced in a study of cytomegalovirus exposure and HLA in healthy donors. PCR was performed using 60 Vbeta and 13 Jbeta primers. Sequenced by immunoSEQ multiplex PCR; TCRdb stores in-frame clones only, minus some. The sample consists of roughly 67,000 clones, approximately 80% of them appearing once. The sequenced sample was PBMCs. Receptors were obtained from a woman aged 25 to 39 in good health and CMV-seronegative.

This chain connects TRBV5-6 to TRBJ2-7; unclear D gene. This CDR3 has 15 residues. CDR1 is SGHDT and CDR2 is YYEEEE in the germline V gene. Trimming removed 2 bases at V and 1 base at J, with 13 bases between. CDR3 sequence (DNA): TGTGCCAGCAGCTTCGACTCGAGTCATTCCTACGAGCAGTACTTC. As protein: CASSFDSSHSYEQYF.

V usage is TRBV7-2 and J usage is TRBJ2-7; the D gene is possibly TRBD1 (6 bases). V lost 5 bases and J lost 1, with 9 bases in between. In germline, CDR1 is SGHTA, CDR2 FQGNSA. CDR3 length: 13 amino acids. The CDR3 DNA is TGTGCCAGCAGCCGACAGGATTCCTACGAGCAGTACTTC. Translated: CASSRQDSYEQYF.

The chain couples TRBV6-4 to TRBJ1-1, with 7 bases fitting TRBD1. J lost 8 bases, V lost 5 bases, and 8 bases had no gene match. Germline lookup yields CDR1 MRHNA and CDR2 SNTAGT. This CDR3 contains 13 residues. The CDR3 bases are TGTGCCAGCAGTCCCGATGTGGGACAGGAAGCTTTCTTT. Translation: CASSPDVGQEAFF.

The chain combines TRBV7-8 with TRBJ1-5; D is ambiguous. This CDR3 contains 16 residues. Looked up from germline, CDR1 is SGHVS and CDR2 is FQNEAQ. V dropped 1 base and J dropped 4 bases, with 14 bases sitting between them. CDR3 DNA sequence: TGTGCCAGCAGCTTAGTAGGGCCGGGAGCTAATCAGCCCCAGCATTTT. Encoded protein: CASSLVGPGANQPQHF.

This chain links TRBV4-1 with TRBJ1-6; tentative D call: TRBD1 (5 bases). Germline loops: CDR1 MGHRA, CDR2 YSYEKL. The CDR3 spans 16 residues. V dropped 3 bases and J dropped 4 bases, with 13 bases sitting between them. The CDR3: CASSQTQGLYNSPLHF. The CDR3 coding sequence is TGCGCCAGCAGCCAGACCCAGGGATTGTATAATTCACCCCTCCACTTT.

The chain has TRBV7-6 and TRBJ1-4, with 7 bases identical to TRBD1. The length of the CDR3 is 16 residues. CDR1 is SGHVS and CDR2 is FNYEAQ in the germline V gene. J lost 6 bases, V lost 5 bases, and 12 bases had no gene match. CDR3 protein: CASSPVSVTGHEKLFF. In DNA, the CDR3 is TGTGCCAGCAGCCCCGTGAGCGTGACAGGGCATGAAAAACTGTTTTTT.

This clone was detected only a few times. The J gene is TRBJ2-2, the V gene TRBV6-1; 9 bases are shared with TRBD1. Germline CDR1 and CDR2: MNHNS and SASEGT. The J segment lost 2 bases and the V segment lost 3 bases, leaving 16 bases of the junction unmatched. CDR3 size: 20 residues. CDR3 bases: TGTGCCAGCAGTGATCAGGGGGGGACAGGGCTTGGGAGTAACACCGGGGAGCTGTTTTTT. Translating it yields CASSDQGGTGLGSNTGELFF.

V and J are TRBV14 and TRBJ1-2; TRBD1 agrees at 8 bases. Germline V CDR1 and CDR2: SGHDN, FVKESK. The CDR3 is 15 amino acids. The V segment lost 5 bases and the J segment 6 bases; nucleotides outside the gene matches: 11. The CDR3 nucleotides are TGTGCCAGCAGCAAATCAGGGACACAGGGGGATGGCTACACCTTC. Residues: CASSKSGTQGDGYTF.

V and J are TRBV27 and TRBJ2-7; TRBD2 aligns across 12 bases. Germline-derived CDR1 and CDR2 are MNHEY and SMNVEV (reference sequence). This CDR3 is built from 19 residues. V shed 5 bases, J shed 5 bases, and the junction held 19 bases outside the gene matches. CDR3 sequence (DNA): TGTGCCAGCAGTACGTTGGGGGCTAGCGGGGGGGCCGGTTCCCACGAGCAGTACTTC. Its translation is CASSTLGASGGAGSHEQYF.

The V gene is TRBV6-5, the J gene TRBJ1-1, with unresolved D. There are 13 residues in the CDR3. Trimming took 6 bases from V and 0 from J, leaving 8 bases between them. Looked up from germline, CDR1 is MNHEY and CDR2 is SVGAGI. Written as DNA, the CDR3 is TGTGCCAGCAGGGGGAGGGTGAACACTGAAGCTTTCTTT. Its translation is CASRGRVNTEAFF.

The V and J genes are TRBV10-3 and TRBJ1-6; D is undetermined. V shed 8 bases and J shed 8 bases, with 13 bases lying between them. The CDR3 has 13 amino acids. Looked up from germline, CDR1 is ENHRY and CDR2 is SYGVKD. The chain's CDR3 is CAIQPGFDSPLHF. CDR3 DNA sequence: TGTGCCATCCAACCGGGGTTTGATTCACCCCTCCACTTT.

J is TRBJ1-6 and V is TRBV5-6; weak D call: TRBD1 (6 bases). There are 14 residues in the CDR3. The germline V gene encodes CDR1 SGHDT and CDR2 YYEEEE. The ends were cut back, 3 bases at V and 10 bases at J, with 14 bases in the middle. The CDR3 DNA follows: TGTGCCAGCAGCTGGGGACAACGGGGATCACCCCTCCACTTT. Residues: CASSWGQRGSPLHF.

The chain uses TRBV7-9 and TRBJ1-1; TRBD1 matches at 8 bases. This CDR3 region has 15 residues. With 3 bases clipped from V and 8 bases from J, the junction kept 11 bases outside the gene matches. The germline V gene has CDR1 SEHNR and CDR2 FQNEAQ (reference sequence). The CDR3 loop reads CASSFLGAQGAEAFF. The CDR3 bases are TGTGCCAGCAGCTTTCTAGGTGCTCAGGGGGCAGAAGCTTTCTTT.

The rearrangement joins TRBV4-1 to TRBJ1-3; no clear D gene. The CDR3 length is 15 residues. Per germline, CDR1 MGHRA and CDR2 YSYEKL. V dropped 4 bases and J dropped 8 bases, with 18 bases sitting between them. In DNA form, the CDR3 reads TGCGCCAGCAGCCCTCGTCCCCTCGGGGTTGACACCATATATTTT. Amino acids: CASSPRPLGVDTIYF.

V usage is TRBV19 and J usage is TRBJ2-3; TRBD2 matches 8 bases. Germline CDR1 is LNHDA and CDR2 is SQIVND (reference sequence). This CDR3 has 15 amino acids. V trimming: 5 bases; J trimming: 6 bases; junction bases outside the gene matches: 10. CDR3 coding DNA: TGTGCCAGTAGTTCCCGGGGGGGTATCGGTGATACGCAGTATTTT. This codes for CASSSRGGIGDTQYF.

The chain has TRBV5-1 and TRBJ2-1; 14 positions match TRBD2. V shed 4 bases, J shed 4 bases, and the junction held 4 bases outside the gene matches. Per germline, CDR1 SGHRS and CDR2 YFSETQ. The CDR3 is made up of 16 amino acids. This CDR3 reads CASSQRTSGGYNEQFF. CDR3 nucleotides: TGCGCCAGCAGCCAACGGACTAGCGGGGGGTACAATGAGCAGTTCTTC.

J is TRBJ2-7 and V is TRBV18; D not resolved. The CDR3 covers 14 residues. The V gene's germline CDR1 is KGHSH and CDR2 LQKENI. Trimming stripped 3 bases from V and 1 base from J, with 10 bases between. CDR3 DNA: TGTGCCAGCTCACCGAGGCTCGGATCCTACGAGCAGTACTTC. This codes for CASSPRLGSYEQYF. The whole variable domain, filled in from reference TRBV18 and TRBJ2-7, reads NAGVMQNPRHLVRRRGQEARLRCSPMKGHSHVYWYRQLPEEGLKFMVYLQKENIIDESGMPKERFSAEFPKEGPSILRIQQVVRGDSAAYFCASSPRLGSYEQYFGPGTRLTVT.

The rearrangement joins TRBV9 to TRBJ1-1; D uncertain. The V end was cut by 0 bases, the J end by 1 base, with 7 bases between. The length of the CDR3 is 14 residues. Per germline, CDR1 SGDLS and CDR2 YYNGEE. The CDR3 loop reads CASSVVAENTEAFF. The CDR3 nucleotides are TGTGCCAGCAGCGTAGTCGCGGAGAACACTGAAGCTTTCTTT.

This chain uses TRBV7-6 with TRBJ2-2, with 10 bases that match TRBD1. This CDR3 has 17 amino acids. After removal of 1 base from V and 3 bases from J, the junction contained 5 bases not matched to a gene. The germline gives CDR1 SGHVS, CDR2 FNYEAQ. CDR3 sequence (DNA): TGTGCCAGCAGCTTAGTGACAGGGGGCGCGGACACCGGGGAGCTGTTTTTT. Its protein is CASSLVTGGADTGELFF. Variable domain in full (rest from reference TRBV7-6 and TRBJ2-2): GAGVSQSPRYKVTKRGQDVALRCDPISGHVSLYWYRQALGQGPEFLTYFNYEAQQDKSGLPNDRFSAERPEGSISTLTIQRTEQRDSAMYRCASSLVTGGADTGELFFGEGSRLTVL.

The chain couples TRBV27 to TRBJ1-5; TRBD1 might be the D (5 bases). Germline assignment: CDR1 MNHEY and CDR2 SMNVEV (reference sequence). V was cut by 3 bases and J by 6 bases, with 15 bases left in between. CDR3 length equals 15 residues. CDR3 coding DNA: TGTGCCAGCAGTTTTAGGGGTGGGGTGGGTCAGCCCCAGCATTTT. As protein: CASSFRGGVGQPQHF.

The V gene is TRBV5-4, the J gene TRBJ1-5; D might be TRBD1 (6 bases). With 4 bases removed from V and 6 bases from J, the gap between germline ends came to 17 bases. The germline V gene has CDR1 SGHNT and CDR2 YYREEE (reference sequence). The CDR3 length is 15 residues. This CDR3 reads CASSIGGSRGQPQHF. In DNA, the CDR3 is TGTGCCAGCAGCATCGGGGGGTCCAGGGGTCAGCCCCAGCATTTT.

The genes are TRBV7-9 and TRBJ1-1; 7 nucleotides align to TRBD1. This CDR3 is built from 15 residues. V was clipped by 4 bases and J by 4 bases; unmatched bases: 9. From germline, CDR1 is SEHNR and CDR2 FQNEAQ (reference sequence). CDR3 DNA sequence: TGTGCCAGCAGCTCCCGACAGGGTGGAATCACTGAAGCTTTCTTT. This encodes CASSSRQGGITEAFF. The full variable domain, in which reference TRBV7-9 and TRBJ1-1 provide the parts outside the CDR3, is DTGVSQNPRHKITKRGQNVTFRCDPISEHNRLYWYRQTLGQGPEFLTYFQNEAQLEKSRLLSDRFSAERPKGSFSTLEIQRTEQGDSAMYLCASSSRQGGITEAFFGQGTRLTVV.

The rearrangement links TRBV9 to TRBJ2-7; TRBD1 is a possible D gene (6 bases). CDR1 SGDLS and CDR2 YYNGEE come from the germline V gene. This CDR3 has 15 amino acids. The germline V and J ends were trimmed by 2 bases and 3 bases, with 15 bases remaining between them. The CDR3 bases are TGTGCCAGCAGCGTTACCGGGACACCGAACTACGAGCAGTACTTC. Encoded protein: CASSVTGTPNYEQYF.

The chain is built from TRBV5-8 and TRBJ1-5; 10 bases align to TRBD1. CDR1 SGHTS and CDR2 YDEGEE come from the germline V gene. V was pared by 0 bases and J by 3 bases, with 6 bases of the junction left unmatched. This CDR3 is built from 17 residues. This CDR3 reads CASSLERTGGLNQPQHF. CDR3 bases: TGTGCCAGCAGCTTGGAACGGACAGGGGGTCTCAATCAGCCCCAGCATTTT.

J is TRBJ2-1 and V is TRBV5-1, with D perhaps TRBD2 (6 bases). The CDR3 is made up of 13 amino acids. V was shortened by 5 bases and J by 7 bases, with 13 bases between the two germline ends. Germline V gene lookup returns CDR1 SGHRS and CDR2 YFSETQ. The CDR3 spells CASSGGNGNEQFF. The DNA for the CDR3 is TGCGCCAGCAGTGGGGGGAACGGGAATGAGCAGTTCTTC.

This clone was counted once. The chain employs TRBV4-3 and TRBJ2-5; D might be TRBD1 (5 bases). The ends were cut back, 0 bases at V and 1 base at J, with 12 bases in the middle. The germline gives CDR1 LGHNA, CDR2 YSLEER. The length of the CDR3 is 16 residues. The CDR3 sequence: CASSQDPLGVQETQYF. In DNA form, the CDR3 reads TGCGCCAGCAGCCAAGATCCTTTAGGGGTCCAAGAGACCCAGTACTTC.

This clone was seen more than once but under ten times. In DNA, the CDR3 is TGTGCCAGCAGTTACTCGGAGGGGACGAACACTGAAGCTTTCTTT. Its translation: CASSYSEGTNTEAFF. The chain uses TRBV6-5 and TRBJ1-1, with a tentative D call TRBD1 (5 bases). Trimming shortened V by 0 bases and J by 1 base, and 9 bases separated the two germline ends. This CDR3 is built from 15 residues. Germline V gene data show CDR1 as MNHEY and CDR2 as SVGAGI.

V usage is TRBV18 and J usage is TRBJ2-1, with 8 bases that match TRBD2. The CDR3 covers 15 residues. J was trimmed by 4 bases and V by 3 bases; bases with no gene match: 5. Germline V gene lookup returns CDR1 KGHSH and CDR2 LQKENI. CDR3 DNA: TGTGCCAGCTCACCCACCAGCGGGGGTTACAATGAGCAGTTCTTC. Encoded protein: CASSPTSGGYNEQFF.

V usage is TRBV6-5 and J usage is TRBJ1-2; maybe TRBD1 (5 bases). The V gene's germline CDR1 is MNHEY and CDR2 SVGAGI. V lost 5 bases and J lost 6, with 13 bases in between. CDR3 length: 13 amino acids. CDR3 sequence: CASSEDRSNGYTF. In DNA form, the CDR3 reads TGTGCCAGCAGTGAAGACAGATCCAATGGCTACACCTTC.

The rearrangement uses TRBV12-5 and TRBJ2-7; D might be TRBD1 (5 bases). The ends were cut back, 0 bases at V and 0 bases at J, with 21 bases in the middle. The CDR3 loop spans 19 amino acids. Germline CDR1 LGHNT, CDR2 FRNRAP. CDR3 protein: CASGLVPVADNPSSYEQYF. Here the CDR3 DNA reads TGTGCTAGTGGTTTGGTACCTGTCGCGGACAACCCGAGCTCCTACGAGCAGTACTTC.